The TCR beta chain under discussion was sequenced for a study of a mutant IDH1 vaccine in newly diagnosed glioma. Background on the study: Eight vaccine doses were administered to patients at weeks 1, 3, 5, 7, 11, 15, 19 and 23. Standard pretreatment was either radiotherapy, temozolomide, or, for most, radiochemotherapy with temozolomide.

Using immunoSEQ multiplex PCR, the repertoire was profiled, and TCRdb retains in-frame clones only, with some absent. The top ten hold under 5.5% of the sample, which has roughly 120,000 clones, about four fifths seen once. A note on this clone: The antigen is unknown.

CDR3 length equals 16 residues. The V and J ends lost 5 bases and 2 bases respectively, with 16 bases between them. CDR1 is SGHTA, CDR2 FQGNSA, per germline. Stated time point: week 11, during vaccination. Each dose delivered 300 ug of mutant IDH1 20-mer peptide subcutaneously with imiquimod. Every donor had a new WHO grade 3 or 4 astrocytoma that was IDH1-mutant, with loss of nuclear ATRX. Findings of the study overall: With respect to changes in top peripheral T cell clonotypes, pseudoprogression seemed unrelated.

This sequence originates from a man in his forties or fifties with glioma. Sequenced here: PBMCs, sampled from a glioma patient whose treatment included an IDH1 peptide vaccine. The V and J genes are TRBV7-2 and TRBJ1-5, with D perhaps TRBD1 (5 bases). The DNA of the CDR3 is TGTGCCAGCAGCGCTAATAGCGGGGGAGGCAATCAGCCCCAGCATTTT. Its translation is CASSANSGGGNQPQHF.